This TCR beta chain was profiled in a study of shared clonotypes between healthy human individuals. CDR1 and CDR2 (germline): GTSNPN, SVGIG (reference sequence). V dropped 4 bases and J dropped 8; count of bases not matched to a gene: 7. This CDR3 contains 13 residues. Donors were Caucasian adults residing in Nashville, Tennessee, USA. Deep-level assay runs were performed. The protocol was immunoSEQ multiplex PCR, while the TCRdb copy is restricted to in-frame clones and leaves out a portion. This table holds roughly 2.4 million clones, roughly 95% found once. This TCR was recovered from a man younger than 35 in good health. The chain uses TRBV30 and TRBJ1-4; 7 positions agree with TRBD1. The sample consisted of naive CD4+ T cells sorted from blood. Subset reported: CD45RA+ positively selected. CDR3 amino acids: CAWTTGIKEKLFF. In DNA form, the CDR3 reads TGTGCCTGGACGACAGGGATCAAAGAAAAACTGTTTTTT.